This TCR beta chain originates from a study of blood T cell repertoires in COVID-19. Study background: The samples span acute and convalescent COVID-19 from the United States, Italy and Spain. Sources were T cells, B-cell-depleted T cells, or PBMCs; the material itself was cDNA or gDNA.

CDR3 length equals 14 residues. After removal of 6 bases from V and 3 bases from J, the junction contained 5 bases not matched to a gene. Germline values: CDR1 WSHSY, CDR2 SAAADI. Sequencing was performed with immunoSEQ multiplex PCR; in TCRdb, only in-frame clones are kept and a portion is missing. The data contain 55,000 to 65,000 clones, 88% of them seen just once; the ten biggest clones take up 4% to 5.5%. V gene TRBV10-2 combines with J gene TRBJ1-2, with TRBD1 matching over 9 bases. The receptor's source is a man aged 55 to 69 with acute or convalescent COVID-19. Sequencing input: peripheral blood. CDR3 sequence: CASSRTGDYYGYTF. CDR3 nucleotides: TGCGCCAGCAGCCGGACAGGGGATTACTATGGCTACACCTTC.